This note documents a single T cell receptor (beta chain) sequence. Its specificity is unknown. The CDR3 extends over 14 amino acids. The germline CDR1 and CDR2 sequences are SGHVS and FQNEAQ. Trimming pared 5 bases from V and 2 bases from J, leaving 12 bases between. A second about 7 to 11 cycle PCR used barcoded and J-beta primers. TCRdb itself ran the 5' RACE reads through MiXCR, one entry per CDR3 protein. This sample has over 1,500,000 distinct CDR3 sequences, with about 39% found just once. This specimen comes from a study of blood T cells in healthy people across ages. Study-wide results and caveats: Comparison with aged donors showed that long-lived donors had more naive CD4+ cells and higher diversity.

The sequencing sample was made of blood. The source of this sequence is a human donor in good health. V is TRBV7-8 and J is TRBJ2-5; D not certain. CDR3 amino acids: CASSLIGPQETQYF. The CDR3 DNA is TGTGCCAGCAGCCTGATCGGGCCTCAAGAGACCCAGTACTTC.